This T cell receptor (beta chain) is drawn from a study of T cells after yellow fever vaccination. Looking at the study overall: When fractions had low cell numbers, they were prepared with SMART-Seq v4 Ultra Low Input. Whole-study findings and limits: Among all clonotypes, a small share was observed in both CD4 and CD8 compartments. Post-booster repertoires contained most primary-vaccination clones again (about 95% CD4, around 88% CD8).

V lost 7 bases, J lost 9 bases, and 16 bases lay in between. The CDR3 has 13 residues. Germline-derived CDR1 and CDR2 are SNHLY and FYNNEI. Concerning this clonotype itself: Its antigen is as yet unknown.

In making TCR cDNA, 5'RACE template switching added a universal primer site and UMIs to it. MiXCR, run by TCRdb on the 5' RACE reads, gives a single entry per CDR3 protein. The profile shows some 670,000 distinct CDR3 sequences, roughly an eighth of them singletons. This receptor was obtained from a man aged 30-40 years who received the YFV17D yellow fever vaccine. The V call is TRBV2, the J call TRBJ2-1, with D possibly being TRBD2 (5 bases). This material consisted of PBMCs, taken on the day of the yellow fever booster vaccination. The CDR3 here is CASKTNSLGEQFF. CDR3 coding DNA: TGTGCCAGCAAGACTAATTCATTGGGTGAGCAGTTCTTC.